What follows are 32 T cell receptor beta chains derived from one specimen sequenced in a study of blood T cell repertoires in COVID-19. Sequencing used immunoSEQ multiplex PCR; TCRdb keeps in-frame clones, though not all of them. The table has 35,000 to 45,000 clones, about 86% seen once; the top ten hold approximately 60%. The sequencing input was peripheral blood. The origin of the receptors is a man between 65 and 85 years old with acute or convalescent COVID-19.

This clone was detected a few times. The CDR3 sequence is CATSREGGYTEAFF. In DNA form, the CDR3 reads TGTGCCACCAGCAGAGAAGGAGGGTACACTGAAGCTTTCTTT. J is TRBJ1-1 and V is TRBV15; D is unclear. Deletions cut 0 bases from V and 3 bases from J, with 8 bases between. Germline V gene data show CDR1 as LNHNV and CDR2 as YYDKDF (reference sequence). This CDR3 region has 14 residues.

The rearrangement joins TRBV3-1 (or the pseudogene TRBV3-2) to TRBJ1-1; no clear D. With 4 bases removed from V and 0 bases from J, the gap between germline ends came to 9 bases. Germline V CDR1 and CDR2: LGHDT, YNNKEL (reference sequence). This CDR3 is 14 amino acids long. The CDR3 reads CASSRTKLNTEAFF. CDR3 nucleotides: TGTGCCAGCAGCCGAACCAAGCTGAACACTGAAGCTTTCTTT.

This sequence joins TRBV5-4 and TRBJ2-1; 9 bases map to TRBD1. The CDR3 has 14 amino acids. V shed 4 bases and J 7 bases; nucleotides not matched to a gene: 6. Germline CDR1 reads SGHNT; CDR2 reads YYREEE (reference sequence). CDR3 coding DNA: TGTGCCAGCAGCCTGGGACAGGGTTTTAATGAGCAGTTCTTC. It codes for CASSLGQGFNEQFF.

DNA for the CDR3: TGTGCCAGCTCACCGATCGACAGCCCCAATCAGCCCCAGCATTTT. Its translation: CASSPIDSPNQPQHF. The chain employs TRBV18 and TRBJ1-5; a weak D match, TRBD1 (5 bases). Between the trimmed V and J ends, which lost 3 bases and 3 bases, there was a span of 12 bases. The CDR3 length is 15 residues. Germline CDR1 is KGHSH and CDR2 is LQKENI.

The chain combines TRBV5-4 with TRBJ1-1; the match to TRBD1 covers 9 bases. Germline V gene lookup returns CDR1 SGHNT and CDR2 YYREEE (reference sequence). The CDR3 has 14 residues. The ends lost 3 bases at V and 10 bases at J; junction bases unmatched: 10. The CDR3 DNA is TGTGCCAGCAGCTCCGGACCACAGGGGGCGCGAGCTTTCTTT. Its protein is CASSSGPQGARAFF.

This sequence joins TRBV5-1 and TRBJ2-2, with D possibly being TRBD2 (6 bases). CDR3 length: 16 residues. The germline V gene encodes CDR1 SGHRS and CDR2 YFSETQ. V was cut by 2 bases and J by 3 bases, with 14 bases left in between. The CDR3 DNA is TGCGCCAGCAGCTTATTAAGGAGGGGTCACACCGGGGAGCTGTTTTTT. Protein product: CASSLLRRGHTGELFF.

This sequence joins TRBV14 and TRBJ2-7; D is perhaps TRBD2 (5 bases). CDR3 length: 13 amino acids. V lost 5 bases, J lost 2 bases, and 10 bases lay in between. Germline CDR1 is SGHDN and CDR2 is FVKESK. CDR3 sequence reads: CASSFRGTYEQYF. DNA for the CDR3: TGTGCCAGCAGCTTTCGAGGGACCTACGAGCAGTACTTC.

This clone has only one observation. The CDR3 sequence is CASRPGTRSHEQFF. In DNA form, the CDR3 reads TGTGCCAGCAGGCCCGGGACTAGGTCCCATGAGCAGTTCTTC. J is TRBJ2-1 and V is TRBV7-2, with 8 positions matching TRBD2. Germline values: CDR1 SGHTA, CDR2 FQGNSA. This CDR3 region has 14 residues. The J segment lost 8 bases and the V segment lost 6 bases, leaving 9 bases of the junction unmatched.

V is TRBV7-2 and J is TRBJ1-1; TRBD1 might be the D (5 bases). This CDR3 spans 15 amino acids. The V and J ends lost 1 base and 4 bases respectively, with 13 bases between them. CDR1 and CDR2 from the germline V gene are SGHTA and FQGNSA. DNA of the CDR3: TGTGCCAGCAGCTTAGAGCGGGGCCGAGCCACTGAAGCTTTCTTT. Translated, it gives CASSLERGRATEAFF.

The rearrangement joins TRBV6-6 to TRBJ2-3; unclear D gene. Germline CDR1 MNHNY, CDR2 SVGAGI (reference sequence). This CDR3 contains 13 residues. V lost 7 bases and J 4 bases, leaving 12 bases between the germline ends. As DNA, the CDR3 is TGTGCCAGCAATCCCCCCGAGTCAGATACGCAGTATTTT. Its protein is CASNPPESDTQYF.

The table lists this clone with a few counts. The V gene is TRBV27, the J gene TRBJ1-1; D unresolved. Germline V gene sequence: CDR1 MNHEY, CDR2 SMNVEV (reference sequence). Trimming stripped 4 bases from V and 11 bases from J, with 14 bases between. This CDR3 spans 12 amino acids. The CDR3, as DNA: TGTGCCAGCAGTTCCTGGACTAGCGACGCTTTCTTT. This encodes CASSSWTSDAFF.

The genes are TRBV9 and TRBJ2-7; TRBD2 is a possible D gene (5 bases). Germline lookup yields CDR1 SGDLS and CDR2 YYNGEE. The CDR3 has 13 residues. V was clipped by 2 bases and J by 9 bases, with 15 bases between them. CDR3 in amino acids: CASSVRPWETQYF. CDR3 DNA sequence: TGTGCCAGCAGCGTGAGGCCGTGGGAGACGCAGTACTTC.

The chain recombines TRBV6-5 with TRBJ1-2; perhaps TRBD1 as D (6 bases). V gave up 6 bases and J gave up 3 bases, with 14 bases separating them. Germline CDR1 is MNHEY and CDR2 is SVGAGI. The CDR3 is 14 residues long. For the CDR3, the DNA is TGTGCCAGCAGACCACAGGGAAGTGACTATGGCTACACCTTC. Residues: CASRPQGSDYGYTF.

The V gene is TRBV5-4, the J gene TRBJ1-2; 10 bases map to TRBD1. Germline V CDR1 and CDR2: SGHNT, YYREEE (reference sequence). Unmatched junction bases numbered 4, after V lost 4 bases and J lost 1 base. The length of the CDR3 is 15 residues. CDR3 amino acids: CASSTGTGDNYGYTF. For the CDR3, the DNA is TGTGCCAGCAGCACCGGGACAGGGGATAACTATGGCTACACCTTC.

The CDR3 nucleotides read TGTGCCAGCAGCTTATCGGGGGACCAAGAGACCCAGTACTTC. This sequence encodes CASSLSGDQETQYF. The genes are TRBV7-9 and TRBJ2-5, with D maybe TRBD2 (6 bases). V was shortened by 2 bases and J by 0 bases, with 7 bases between the two germline ends. This CDR3 is 14 amino acids long. Germline V gene sequence: CDR1 SEHNR, CDR2 FQNEAQ (reference sequence).

This chain links TRBV7-2 with TRBJ1-3; the D gene is possibly TRBD1 (5 bases). Per the germline V gene, CDR1 is SGHTA and CDR2 is FQGNSA. V gave up 4 bases and J gave up 4 bases, with 14 bases separating them. The CDR3 length is 15 residues. The chain's CDR3 is CASSSVGGIGNTIYF. Written as DNA, the CDR3 is TGTGCCAGCAGCTCCGTGGGGGGGATCGGAAACACCATATATTTT.

The chain links TRBV7-3 to TRBJ2-2; D remains unclear. Germline V gene lookup returns CDR1 SGHTA and CDR2 FQGTGA. V was trimmed by 0 bases and J by 4 bases, leaving 9 bases between them. This CDR3 is built from 15 residues. The CDR3 here is CASSLTVQATGELFF. CDR3 in DNA: TGTGCCAGCAGCTTAACGGTGCAAGCCACCGGGGAGCTGTTTTTT. The full variable domain, completed using reference TRBV7-3 and TRBJ2-2, is GAGVSQTPSNKVTEKGKYVELRCDPISGHTALYWYRQSLGQGPEFLIYFQGTGAADDSGLPNDRFFAVRPEGSVSTLKIQRTERGDSAVYLCASSLTVQATGELFFGEGSRLTVL.

The chain has TRBV13 and TRBJ2-1; TRBD1 is a possible D gene (6 bases). With 5 bases removed from V and 8 bases from J, the gap between germline ends came to 16 bases. Germline CDR1 and CDR2: PRHDT and FYEKMQ (reference sequence). The CDR3 covers 14 residues. CDR3 protein: CASSLDGRGDEQFF. The CDR3, as DNA: TGTGCCAGCAGCCTAGACGGCAGGGGAGATGAGCAGTTCTTC.

V gene TRBV24-1 combines with J gene TRBJ1-2, with a possible D match to TRBD1 (5 bases). V was trimmed by 4 bases and J by 6 bases, leaving 14 bases between them. The length of the CDR3 is 14 residues. Germline loops: CDR1 KGHDR, CDR2 SFDVKD. This CDR3 is CATSDPTVPDGYTF. The CDR3 DNA sequence: TGTGCCACCAGTGACCCGACAGTGCCCGATGGCTACACCTTC.

A few counts support this clone. J is TRBJ1-3 and V is TRBV5-1; a possible D gene is TRBD1 (5 bases). The CDR3 extends over 15 amino acids. V dropped 4 bases and J dropped 2 bases, with 13 bases sitting between them. The germline gives CDR1 SGHRS, CDR2 YFSETQ. The CDR3 DNA is TGCGCCAGCAGCGACGCAGCAGGGACTGGAAACACCATATATTTT. Its protein is CASSDAAGTGNTIYF.

The chain employs TRBV7-2 and TRBJ1-6; D ambiguous. V lost 3 bases and J lost 0, with 6 bases in between. CDR1 SGHTA and CDR2 FQGNSA come from the germline V gene. CDR3 size: 15 residues. The CDR3 nucleotides read TGTGCCAGCAGCTTGGAGAGCTCCTATAATTCACCCCTCCACTTT. Amino acid sequence: CASSLESSYNSPLHF.

This chain connects TRBV3-1 (or the pseudogene TRBV3-2) to TRBJ1-3; no definite D call. CDR1 and CDR2 from the germline V gene are LGHDT and YNNKEL (reference sequence). The CDR3 has 15 residues. The V end was cut by 1 base, the J end by 0 bases, with 7 bases between. The CDR3 sequence is CASSQGRTSGNTIYF. The CDR3 DNA follows: TGTGCCAGCAGCCAAGGTAGAACCTCTGGAAACACCATATATTTT.

J is TRBJ1-1 and V is TRBV6-1; perhaps TRBD1 as D (6 bases). Germline-derived CDR1 and CDR2 are MNHNS and SASEGT. The CDR3 consists of 16 residues. V was shortened by 4 bases and J by 4 bases, with 19 bases between the two germline ends. The CDR3 DNA reads as TGTGCCAGCAGTGCCCTGGGGGGGCGTCTTGGCACTGAAGCTTTCTTT. Translated: CASSALGGRLGTEAFF.

This clone was picked up one time. V usage is TRBV19 and J usage is TRBJ1-5; TRBD1 is a possible D gene (5 bases). V lost 6 bases and J lost 4, with 22 bases in between. Germline values: CDR1 LNHDA, CDR2 SQIVND (reference sequence). The CDR3 is 17 amino acids. The CDR3 DNA reads as TGTGCCAGTAGCAGGACCATCCTCCAGGGCGGAAATCAGCCCCAGCATTTT. Translated, it gives CASSRTILQGGNQPQHF.

The chain uses TRBV27 and TRBJ1-2; D is uncertain. The CDR3 has 14 amino acids. The germline gives CDR1 MNHEY, CDR2 SMNVEV (reference sequence). With 3 bases removed from V and 4 bases from J, the gap between germline ends came to 12 bases. This CDR3 reads CASSLIGEGYGYTF. Here the CDR3 DNA reads TGTGCCAGCAGTTTGATCGGTGAGGGCTATGGCTACACCTTC.

V gene TRBV9 combines with J gene TRBJ2-7; TRBD1 aligns across 8 bases. Unmatched junction bases numbered 4, after V lost 3 bases and J lost 2 bases. The CDR3 totals 14 residues. Germline values: CDR1 SGDLS, CDR2 YYNGEE. In DNA form, the CDR3 reads TGTGCCAGCAGCGGGGGACAGGTAGCCTACGAGCAGTACTTC. This encodes CASSGGQVAYEQYF.

The chain has TRBV20-1 and TRBJ1-1; TRBD1 might be the D (5 bases). Deletions cut 4 bases from V and 1 base from J, with 10 bases between. The CDR3 contains 13 residues. In germline, CDR1 is DFQATT, CDR2 SNEGSKA (reference sequence). CDR3 DNA: TGCAGTGCTACTGACAGTTCGAACACTGAAGCTTTCTTT. It specifies CSATDSSNTEAFF.

This chain connects TRBV6-5 to TRBJ2-2, with 7 bases lining up with TRBD2. Germline V gives CDR1 MNHEY, CDR2 SVGAGI. CDR3 size: 14 residues. Losses at the gene ends were 7 bases for V and 0 bases for J; bases not matched to a gene: 2. The CDR3 spells CASTAGANTGELFF. CDR3 nucleotide sequence: TGTGCCAGCACCGCGGGAGCGAACACCGGGGAGCTGTTTTTT.

The genes are TRBV6-1 and TRBJ2-1; D is possibly TRBD1 (6 bases). Germline V lookup: CDR1 MNHNS, CDR2 SASEGT. V gave up 8 bases and J gave up 6 bases, with 14 bases separating them. CDR3 length equals 13 residues. CDR3 in amino acids: CASRGQRTNEQFF. CDR3 nucleotide sequence: TGTGCCAGCCGCGGACAGAGAACCAATGAGCAGTTCTTC.

The genes are TRBV6-6 and TRBJ2-6; weak D call: TRBD1 (6 bases). V lost 2 bases, J lost 1 base, and 9 bases lay in between. Germline V gene sequence: CDR1 MNHNY, CDR2 SVGAGI (reference sequence). The CDR3 runs to 16 residues. This chain's CDR3 is CASSYPQGSGANVLTF. The CDR3 bases are TGTGCCAGCAGTTACCCACAGGGTTCTGGGGCCAACGTCCTGACTTTC.

V is TRBV15 and J is TRBJ2-7; possibly TRBD1 for D (7 bases). The CDR3 contains 14 residues. The V end was cut by 6 bases, the J end by 1 base, with 13 bases between. Germline-derived CDR1 and CDR2 are LNHNV and YYDKDF (reference sequence). The CDR3 protein is CATRPAGGSYEQYF. CDR3 nucleotides: TGTGCCACCAGGCCGGCAGGGGGGTCCTACGAGCAGTACTTC.

This clone was recorded once. The genes are TRBV15 and TRBJ1-2, with D possibly being TRBD1 (5 bases). CDR3 length: 13 amino acids. Germline V gene data show CDR1 as LNHNV and CDR2 as YYDKDF (reference sequence). Deletions cut 1 base from V and 7 bases from J, with 10 bases between. CDR3 in DNA: TGTGCCACCAGCAGAGTAGGGGTAGGTGGCTACACCTTC. The encoded protein is CATSRVGVGGYTF.